This T cell receptor beta chain was sequenced in a study of blood T cell repertoires in COVID-19. Study context: Acute-phase and convalescent COVID-19 samples originated in the United States, Italy and Spain. T cells, B-cell-depleted T cells, or PBMCs provided the cDNA or gDNA that served as material.

Per the authors' pipeline: Reference gene primer amplification gave estimated nucleated cell counts. This table comes from immunoSEQ multiplex PCR, and its TCRdb copy is limited to in-frame clones, with some not included. The D gene and trimming were derived from the DNA, and the V and J assignments and clone size from that table. The data contain 210,000 or so clones, nearly 90% of them seen just once; the ten biggest clones take up roughly 12%. This clone appeared once. Germline V gives CDR1 SGHAT, CDR2 FQDESV (reference sequence). After removal of 5 bases from V and 3 bases from J, the junction contained 6 bases not matched to a gene. The CDR3 runs 14 residues.

The sequence came from a woman aged 18-29 years who had recovered from COVID-19. The gene calls are TRBV11-1 and TRBJ1-1, with TRBD1 matching 7 bases. The specimen sequenced was peripheral blood. This CDR3 is CASSTGQAYTEAFF. The CDR3 nucleotides are TGTGCCAGCAGCACAGGACAGGCGTACACTGAAGCTTTCTTT.